This record looks at one T cell receptor (beta chain) sequence and its context. Germline V gene lookup returns CDR1 SGHRS and CDR2 YFSETQ. V lost 1 base, J lost 7 bases, and 7 bases stayed unmatched. This CDR3 comprises 15 residues. This entry belongs to a study of blood T cell repertoires in COVID-19. Profiled with immunoSEQ multiplex PCR; TCRdb holds only in-frame clones, not every one. This table holds 100,000 to 150,000 clones, roughly 74% found once. The origin of this receptor is a man in his sixties with acute or convalescent COVID-19. The sequenced material came from peripheral blood. The genes are TRBV5-1 and TRBJ2-2, with 7 nucleotides matching TRBD1. In DNA form, the CDR3 reads TGCGCCAGCAGCTTGTTGACAGGGACGGACGGGGAGCTGTTTTTT. It is translated as CASSLLTGTDGELFF.